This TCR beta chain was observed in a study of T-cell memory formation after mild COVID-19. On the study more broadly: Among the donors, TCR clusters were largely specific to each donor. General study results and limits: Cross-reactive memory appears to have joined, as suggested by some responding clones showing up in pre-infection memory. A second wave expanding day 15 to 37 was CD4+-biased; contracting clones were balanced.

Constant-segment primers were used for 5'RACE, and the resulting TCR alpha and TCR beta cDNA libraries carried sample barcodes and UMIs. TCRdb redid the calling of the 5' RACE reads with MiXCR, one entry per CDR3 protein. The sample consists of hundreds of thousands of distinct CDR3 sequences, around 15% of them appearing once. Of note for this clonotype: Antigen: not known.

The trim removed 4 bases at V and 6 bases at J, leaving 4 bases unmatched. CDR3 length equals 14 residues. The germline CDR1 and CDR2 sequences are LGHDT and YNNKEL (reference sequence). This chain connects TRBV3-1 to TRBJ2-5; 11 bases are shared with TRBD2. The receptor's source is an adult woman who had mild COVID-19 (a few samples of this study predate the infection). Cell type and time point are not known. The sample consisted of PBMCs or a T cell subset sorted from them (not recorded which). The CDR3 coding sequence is TGTGCCAGCAGCCTTTCTAGCGGGGGGCAGACCCAGTACTTC. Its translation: CASSLSSGGQTQYF.